Following are 27 T cell receptor beta chains from one sample sequenced in a study of a mutant IDH1 vaccine in newly diagnosed glioma. Time point here: week 11, during vaccination. The investigators gave 300 ug of mutant IDH1 20-mer peptide in each vaccine dose, together with topical imiquimod. These receptors have no identified antigens. TCRdb keeps only in-frame clones here, not all; method: immunoSEQ multiplex PCR. In the table there are 95,000 to 120,000 clones, roughly 88% of which are singletons. This material consisted of PBMCs, taken from a glioma patient whose treatment included an IDH1 peptide vaccine. Receptor source: a woman in her forties or fifties with glioma.

This clone was seen only once. The gene calls are TRBV27 and TRBJ2-2; D gene ambiguous. The germline V and J ends were trimmed by 5 bases and 5 bases, with 9 bases remaining between them. The CDR3 sequence is 13 residues long. Germline CDR1 MNHEY, CDR2 SMNVEV (reference sequence). CDR3 in amino acids: CASSPIITGELFF. The CDR3 bases are TGTGCCAGCAGTCCTATTATTACCGGGGAGCTGTTTTTT.

The chain couples TRBV30 to TRBJ2-3, with 8 bases matching TRBD2. Germline V CDR1 and CDR2: GTSNPN, SVGIG (reference sequence). The CDR3 is made up of 16 amino acids. V gave up 1 base and J gave up 4 bases; unmatched junction bases: 10. The CDR3 nucleotides are TGTGCCTGGAGTGGTAGGAGAGCGGGAGCGGCAGATACGCAGTATTTT. Its protein product is CAWSGRRAGAADTQYF. The variable domain in full, with the rest retrieved from reference TRBV30 and TRBJ2-3, is SQTIHQWPATLVQPVGSPLSLECTVEGTSNPNLYWYRQAAGRGLQLLFYSVGIGQISSEVPQNLSASRPQDRQFILSSKKLLLSDSGFYLCAWSGRRAGAADTQYFGPGTRLTVL.

The chain carries TRBV7-2 and TRBJ2-4; the D call may be TRBD1 or TRBD2 (5 bases each). V dropped 5 bases and J dropped 0 bases, with 14 bases sitting between them. The CDR3 runs to 16 residues. Germline loops: CDR1 SGHTA, CDR2 FQGNSA. DNA for the CDR3: TGTGCCAGCAGCCCCCGGGACCAACTAGCCAAAAACATTCAGTACTTC. Translation gives CASSPRDQLAKNIQYF.

This chain connects TRBV11-1 to TRBJ2-1; D remains ambiguous. This CDR3 region has 12 residues. The germline CDR1 and CDR2 sequences are SGHAT and FQDESV (reference sequence). Trimming removed 4 bases at V and 5 bases at J, with 6 bases between. The DNA of the CDR3 is TGTGCCAGCAGCTGGCCGGACAATGAGCAGTTCTTC. It codes for CASSWPDNEQFF.

For the CDR3, the DNA is TGTGCCAGCAGCTTAGCGGGGGGACATCCTCATAGCAATCAGCCCCAGCATTTT. Amino acid sequence: CASSLAGGHPHSNQPQHF. The genes are TRBV7-6 and TRBJ1-5; a weak D match, TRBD1 (6 bases). This CDR3 region has 18 residues. V shed 0 bases and J shed 0 bases, with 15 bases lying between them. CDR1 and CDR2 from the germline V gene are SGHVS and FNYEAQ.

This sequence joins TRBV18 and TRBJ2-1; D is unclear. Germline V gene data show CDR1 as KGHSH and CDR2 as LQKENI. The CDR3 runs to 13 residues. V dropped 2 bases and J dropped 1 base, with 3 bases sitting between them. Written as DNA, the CDR3 is TGTGCCAGCTCACCAGGGTCCTACAATGAGCAGTTCTTC. Its translation: CASSPGSYNEQFF.

The rearrangement links TRBV19 to TRBJ2-7, with D possibly being TRBD2 (5 bases). This CDR3 region has 12 residues. CDR1 is LNHDA and CDR2 is SQIVND in the germline V gene (reference sequence). Trimming left V 5 bases short and J 2 bases short, with 7 bases between. The CDR3: CASSSRAYEQYF. The DNA for the CDR3 is TGTGCCAGTAGTTCGAGGGCCTACGAGCAGTACTTC.

The gene calls are TRBV28 and TRBJ2-7; D not certain. The CDR3 is 16 amino acids. Germline CDR1 is MDHEN and CDR2 is SYDVKM. The germline V and J ends were trimmed by 1 base and 5 bases, with 18 bases remaining between them. The CDR3 DNA sequence: TGTGCCAGCAGTTTATCACGGGTCACCAATACTAACGAGCAGTACTTC. Encoded protein: CASSLSRVTNTNEQYF.

This clone was picked up a small number of times. The chain has TRBV5-6 and TRBJ2-1; 13 nucleotides align to TRBD2. In germline, CDR1 is SGHDT, CDR2 YYEEEE. This CDR3 region has 17 residues. The V and J ends lost 4 bases and 8 bases, in that order; junction bases with no gene match: 12. This CDR3 is CASSPGGWTSGSDEQFF. CDR3 nucleotides: TGTGCCAGCAGCCCGGGAGGGTGGACTAGCGGGAGTGATGAGCAGTTCTTC.

The chain joins TRBV5-1 to TRBJ2-2, with a weak D call TRBD1 (5 bases). This CDR3 is built from 15 residues. Germline loops: CDR1 SGHRS, CDR2 YFSETQ. V lost 0 bases and J 7 bases, leaving 13 bases between the germline ends. The CDR3 loop is CASSLDLTENGELFF. CDR3 bases: TGCGCCAGCAGCTTGGATCTGACAGAGAACGGGGAGCTGTTTTTT.

The chain couples TRBV18 to TRBJ2-2; D unresolved. Per germline, CDR1 KGHSH and CDR2 LQKENI. V was trimmed by 1 base and J by 7 bases, leaving 7 bases between them. There are 13 residues in the CDR3. The CDR3 here is CASSPRSGGELFF. The CDR3 DNA sequence: TGTGCCAGCTCACCACGCTCCGGCGGGGAGCTGTTTTTT.

The rearrangement uses TRBV5-6 and TRBJ1-5, with D perhaps matching TRBD1 (5 bases). Germline lookup yields CDR1 SGHDT and CDR2 YYEEEE. The CDR3 length is 15 residues. Trimming shortened V by 3 bases and J by 5 bases, and 15 bases separated the two germline ends. The CDR3 is CASSWGSGVDQPQHF. In DNA form, the CDR3 reads TGTGCCAGCAGCTGGGGGTCGGGGGTCGATCAGCCCCAGCATTTT. Drawing the rest from reference TRBV5-6 and TRBJ1-5, the complete variable domain is DAGVTQSPTHLIKTRGQQVTLRCSPKSGHDTVSWYQQALGQGPQFIFQYYEEEERQRGNFPDRFSGHQFPNYSSELNVNALLLGDSALYLCASSWGSGVDQPQHFGDGTRLSIL.

This chain joins TRBV5-4 and TRBJ2-1; 9 nucleotides match TRBD2. Trimming at V came to 4 bases and at J to 6 bases, leaving 5 bases not matched to a gene. CDR1 SGHNT and CDR2 YYREEE come from the germline V gene (reference sequence). The CDR3 loop spans 14 amino acids. In DNA form, the CDR3 reads TGTGCCAGCAGCCTGAAACTAGCGGGCAATGAGCAGTTCTTC. Its protein product is CASSLKLAGNEQFF.

The chain employs TRBV2 and TRBJ1-2; D remains ambiguous. The CDR3 contains 11 residues. Trimming stripped 9 bases from V and 2 bases from J, with 7 bases between. Germline assignment: CDR1 SNHLY and CDR2 FYNNEI. Here the CDR3 reads CASRENYGYTF. CDR3 in DNA: TGTGCCAGTCGGGAAAACTATGGCTACACCTTC.

The chain uses TRBV27 and TRBJ2-4; D perhaps matches TRBD1 (6 bases). V was cut by 0 bases and J by 6 bases, with 15 bases left in between. CDR1 and CDR2 (germline): MNHEY, SMNVEV (reference sequence). CDR3 size: 16 residues. The CDR3 coding sequence is TGTGCCAGCAGTTTATCTACACAGGGCAGTAGAAACATTCAGTACTTC. It specifies CASSLSTQGSRNIQYF.

The CDR3 DNA follows: TGCGCCAGCACCCCGGGACGAGGCCCCTACGAGCAGTACTTC. This translates into CASTPGRGPYEQYF. The chain carries TRBV5-1 and TRBJ2-7; D is tentatively TRBD1 or TRBD2 (5 bases each). Trimming took off 6 bases at V and 2 bases at J, with 15 bases between the two ends. The CDR3 extends over 14 amino acids. Germline CDR1 and CDR2: SGHRS and YFSETQ.

The chain uses TRBV7-9 and TRBJ2-7, with 8 bases that match TRBD2. Germline V gene lookup returns CDR1 SEHNR and CDR2 FQNEAQ (reference sequence). This CDR3 has 14 residues. The V gene end was trimmed by 5 bases and the J gene end by 2 bases; junction bases not matched to a gene: 5. DNA of the CDR3: TGTGCCAGCAGCGGCGGGAGGACGGCCTACGAGCAGTACTTC. Translation gives CASSGGRTAYEQYF.

V and J are TRBV4-1 and TRBJ1-1, with 7 bases aligning to TRBD1. Germline V gene lookup returns CDR1 MGHRA and CDR2 YSYEKL. The CDR3 covers 18 residues. V was pared by 1 base and J by 5 bases, with 16 bases of the junction left unmatched. DNA of the CDR3: TGCGCCAGCAGCCAAGTAACCCCTCTTTCACAGGGGAGAACTGAAGCTTTCTTT. It codes for CASSQVTPLSQGRTEAFF.

The V and J genes are TRBV19 and TRBJ2-7; D perhaps matches TRBD2 (6 bases). CDR3 length: 15 amino acids. Germline CDR1 LNHDA, CDR2 SQIVND (reference sequence). V lost 6 bases, J lost 6 bases, and 21 bases lay in between. Here the CDR3 DNA reads TGTGCCAGTAGCCGCCGACAGAGACTAGGAGGCGAGCAGTACTTC. As protein: CASSRRQRLGGEQYF.

The chain joins TRBV27 to TRBJ2-1, with D tentatively TRBD1 (6 bases). The CDR3 runs to 17 residues. V lost 3 bases, J lost 3 bases, and 18 bases lay in between. Germline-derived CDR1 and CDR2 are MNHEY and SMNVEV (reference sequence). CDR3 loop: CASSFRGGSRRYNEQFF. CDR3 DNA: TGTGCCAGCAGTTTCAGAGGGGGTAGCCGTCGCTACAATGAGCAGTTCTTC.

The V and J genes are TRBV18 and TRBJ1-1; a weak D match, TRBD1 (5 bases). V was shortened by 0 bases and J by 10 bases, with 21 bases between the two germline ends. Germline assignment: CDR1 KGHSH and CDR2 LQKENI. The CDR3 length is 16 residues. The CDR3: CASSPPSRTRTSGAFF. DNA for the CDR3: TGTGCCAGCTCACCACCGAGTAGGACCAGGACATCGGGAGCTTTCTTT.

This chain joins TRBV29-1 and TRBJ2-4; 7 positions match TRBD1. The CDR3 contains 14 residues. Looked up from germline, CDR1 is SQVTM and CDR2 is ANQGSEA. J lost 1 base, V lost 6 bases, and 6 bases had no gene match. In nucleotides, the CDR3 is TGCAGCGTGGGTTTACAGGGGGCCAAAAACATTCAGTACTTC. Protein sequence: CSVGLQGAKNIQYF.

V gene TRBV9 combines with J gene TRBJ2-3; possibly TRBD2 for D (6 bases). Germline CDR1 reads SGDLS; CDR2 reads YYNGEE. The CDR3 length is 15 residues. V lost 0 bases, J lost 4 bases, and 12 bases lay in between. In nucleotides, the CDR3 is TGTGCCAGCAGCGTAGGGGCGGGAATCGCAGATACGCAGTATTTT. It codes for CASSVGAGIADTQYF.

The chain combines TRBV27 with TRBJ1-1; D uncertain. CDR3 length: 13 amino acids. The V gene's germline CDR1 is MNHEY and CDR2 SMNVEV (reference sequence). The V and J ends lost 6 bases and 11 bases respectively, with 19 bases between them. The CDR3 here is CASSLDGPGSAFF. CDR3 bases: TGTGCCAGCAGCTTGGACGGCCCGGGATCGGCTTTCTTT.

The V and J genes are TRBV28 and TRBJ1-4; 7 bases agree with TRBD1. V was clipped by 6 bases and J by 4 bases; unmatched bases: 8. CDR1 is MDHEN, CDR2 SYDVKM, per germline. The CDR3 is 15 residues long. The CDR3 reads CASSPKDRFNEKLFF. DNA for the CDR3: TGTGCCAGCAGCCCTAAGGACAGGTTTAATGAAAAACTGTTTTTT.

This chain connects TRBV23-1 to TRBJ1-6; the D gene is possibly TRBD1 (5 bases). TRBV23-1 carries the ORF label, with uncertain function. The V end lost 2 bases, the J end lost 6 bases, and 11 bases lay between the germline ends. This CDR3 spans 15 amino acids. Written as DNA, the CDR3 is TGCGCCAGCAGTCAAGGGGGGGGTACTAATTCACCCCTCCACTTT. It yields the protein CASSQGGGTNSPLHF.

This rearrangement joins TRBV19 to TRBJ2-7, with 10 bases aligning to TRBD2. This CDR3 comprises 15 residues. Germline V gene sequence: CDR1 LNHDA, CDR2 SQIVND (reference sequence). Losses at the gene ends were 4 bases for V and 0 bases for J; bases not matched to a gene: 3. The CDR3 loop reads CASSTLAGSSYEQYF. The CDR3 nucleotides read TGTGCCAGTAGTACACTAGCGGGGAGCTCCTACGAGCAGTACTTC.